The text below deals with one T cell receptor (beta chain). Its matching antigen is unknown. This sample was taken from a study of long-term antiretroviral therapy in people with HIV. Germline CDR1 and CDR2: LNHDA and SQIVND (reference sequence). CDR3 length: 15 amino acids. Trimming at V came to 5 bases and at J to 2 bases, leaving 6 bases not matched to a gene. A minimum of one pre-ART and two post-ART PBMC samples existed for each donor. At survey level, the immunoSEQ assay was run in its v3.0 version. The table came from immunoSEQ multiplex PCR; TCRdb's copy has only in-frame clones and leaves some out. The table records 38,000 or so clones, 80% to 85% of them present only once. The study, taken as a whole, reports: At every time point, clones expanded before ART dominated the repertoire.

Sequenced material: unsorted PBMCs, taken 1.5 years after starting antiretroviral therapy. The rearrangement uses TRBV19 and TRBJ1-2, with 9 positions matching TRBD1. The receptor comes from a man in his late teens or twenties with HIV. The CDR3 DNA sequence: TGTGCCAGTAGTGCCCGGGACAGGGTGAACTATGGCTACACCTTC. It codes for CASSARDRVNYGYTF.